This TCR beta chain derives from a study of CD8 T cells in Susac syndrome. Notes on the study in general: There was no clonal expansion in the CD4+ T cell repertoires of Susac syndrome.

As for this clonotype: The antigen remains undetermined.

It was with random hexamers that 0.5 to 1 ug RNA was reverse transcribed. TCRdb used MiXCR to reprocess the immunoSEQ multiplex PCR reads, holding one entry per CDR3 protein. The table lists more than 150,000 distinct CDR3 sequences, approximately 94% of them singletons. Patients having Susac syndrome satisfied recently defined diagnostic criteria for definite or probable disease. Negative isolation yielded the CD8+ and CD4+ T cells, while FACS enriched the TEMRA cells. Specimen: CD4+ T cells from PBMCs. This TCR was sampled from a human donor with Susac syndrome.

The CDR3 DNA is TGTGCCAGCAGCAGCGAGTCGTGGACTGAAGCTTTCTTT. Encoded protein: CASSSESWTEAFF. This chain links TRBV7-3 with TRBJ1-1; D unclear. Looked up from germline, CDR1 is SGHTA and CDR2 is FQGTGA. CDR3 size: 13 residues. Trimming left V 5 bases short and J 5 bases short, with 12 bases between.